This is a list of T cell receptor beta chains from one sample in a study of sequential checkpoint blockade in melanoma. Clones were read by immunoSEQ multiplex PCR, and TCRdb kept only the in-frame ones, dropping some. The data contain roughly 11,000 clones, about four fifths of them singletons. The sample in question was CD8+ T cells sorted from blood (inferred from file names), obtained from a patient given nivolumab and ipilimumab in sequence. The receptors here all came from a human donor with melanoma. Each CDR3 is given with its conserved first and last residue. Each record gives: D gene, clone size, J gene, V gene, CDR3 protein, CDR3 DNA. The D gene is left open where the match is weak. Part of the rows lack a size; the others show once, few, many or a class for expanded clones.

D gene: TRBD2
clone size: .
J gene: TRBJ2-7
V gene: TRBV4-2
CDR3 protein: CASSQGSGASGGYEQYF
CDR3 DNA: TGTGCCAGCAGCCAAGGTTCGGGTGCTAGCGGGGGTTACGAGCAGTACTTC

D gene: .
clone size: .
J gene: TRBJ1-6
V gene: TRBV28
CDR3 protein: CASSWSLSALHF
CDR3 DNA: TGTGCCAGCAGCTGGAGCCTTTCGGCCCTCCACTTT

D gene: TRBD2
clone size: .
J gene: TRBJ2-2
V gene: TRBV6-4
CDR3 protein: CASRSAGGPGELFF
CDR3 DNA: TGTGCCAGCAGATCAGCGGGGGGGCCCGGGGAGCTGTTTTTT

D gene: TRBD1
clone size: .
J gene: TRBJ2-1
V gene: TRBV7-9
CDR3 protein: CASSSGQGLYNEQFF
CDR3 DNA: TGTGCCAGCAGCTCCGGACAGGGGTTATACAATGAGCAGTTCTTC

D gene: .
clone size: .
J gene: TRBJ1-2
V gene: TRBV5-8
CDR3 protein: CASSLGTSTYGYTF
CDR3 DNA: TGTGCCAGCAGCCTCGGGACATCGACGTATGGCTACACCTTC

D gene: .
clone size: .
J gene: TRBJ2-7
V gene: TRBV11-2
CDR3 protein: CASSFGALSSYEQYF
CDR3 DNA: TGTGCCAGCAGCTTCGGAGCCCTAAGCTCCTACGAGCAGTACTTC

D gene: TRBD2
clone size: .
J gene: TRBJ2-3
V gene: TRBV5-6
CDR3 protein: CASSLGGGVRSTQYF
CDR3 DNA: TGTGCCAGCAGCTTGGGTGGGGGGGTCAGAAGTACGCAGTATTTT

D gene: TRBD1
clone size: .
J gene: TRBJ2-2
V gene: TRBV28
CDR3 protein: CASSTTGFGELFF
CDR3 DNA: TGTGCCAGCAGTACGACAGGGTTCGGGGAGCTGTTTTTT

D gene: TRBD2
clone size: .
J gene: TRBJ2-3
V gene: TRBV7-2
CDR3 protein: CASSPSGGAGDTQYF
CDR3 DNA: TGTGCCAGCAGCCCGAGCGGGGGGGCAGGAGATACGCAGTATTTT

D gene: TRBD1
clone size: .
J gene: TRBJ2-7
V gene: TRBV5-1
CDR3 protein: CASSTAGGPYEQYF
CDR3 DNA: TGCGCCAGCAGCACGGCAGGGGGCCCCTACGAGCAGTACTTC

D gene: TRBD2
clone size: .
J gene: TRBJ2-7
V gene: TRBV27
CDR3 protein: CASSLSASGRYEQYF
CDR3 DNA: TGTGCCAGCAGTTTATCGGCTAGCGGACGTTACGAGCAGTACTTC

D gene: .
clone size: few
J gene: TRBJ1-2
V gene: TRBV6-5
CDR3 protein: CASSYLGGYEGYTF
CDR3 DNA: TGTGCCAGCAGTTACTTAGGAGGGTATGAGGGCTACACCTTC

D gene: TRBD1
clone size: .
J gene: TRBJ1-5
V gene: TRBV6-5
CDR3 protein: CASSYRTGLTPQHF
CDR3 DNA: TGTGCCAGCAGTTATCGGACAGGTCTCACGCCCCAGCATTTT